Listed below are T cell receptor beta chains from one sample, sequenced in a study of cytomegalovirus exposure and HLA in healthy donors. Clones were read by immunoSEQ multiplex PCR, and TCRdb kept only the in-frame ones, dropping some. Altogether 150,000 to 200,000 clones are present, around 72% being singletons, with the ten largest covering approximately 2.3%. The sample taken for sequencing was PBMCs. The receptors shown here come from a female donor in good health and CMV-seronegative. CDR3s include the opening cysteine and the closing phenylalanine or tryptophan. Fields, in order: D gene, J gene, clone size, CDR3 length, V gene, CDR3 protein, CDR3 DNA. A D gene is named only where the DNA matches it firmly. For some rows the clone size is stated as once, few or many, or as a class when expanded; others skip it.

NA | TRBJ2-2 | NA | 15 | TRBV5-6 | CASSLPGLNTGELFF | TGTGCCAGCAGCTTACCAGGACTGAACACCGGGGAGCTGTTTTTT
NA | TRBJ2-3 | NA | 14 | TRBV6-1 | CASSEESFKDTQYF | TGTGCCAGCAGTGAGGAGTCTTTCAAAGATACGCAGTATTTT
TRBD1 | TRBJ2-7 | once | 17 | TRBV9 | CASSVTTPGQGIDEQYF | TGTGCCAGCAGCGTGACTACCCCGGGACAGGGGATCGACGAGCAGTACTTC
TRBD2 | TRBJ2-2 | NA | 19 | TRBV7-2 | CASSLAGASGGPNTGELFF | TGTGCCAGCAGCTTAGCGGGCGCTAGCGGGGGCCCAAACACCGGGGAGCTGTTTTTT
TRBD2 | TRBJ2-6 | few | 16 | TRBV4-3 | CASSQGGGSGANVLTF | TGCGCCAGCAGCCAAGGGGGAGGGTCTGGGGCCAACGTCCTGACTTTC
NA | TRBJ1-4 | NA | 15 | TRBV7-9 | CASTSILTRVEKLFF | TGTGCCAGCACCTCCATTTTAACTAGAGTCGAAAAACTGTTTTTT
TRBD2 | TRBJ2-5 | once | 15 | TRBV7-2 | CASSLGGGGHETQYF | TGTGCCAGCAGCTTAGGCGGGGGGGGCCATGAGACCCAGTACTTC
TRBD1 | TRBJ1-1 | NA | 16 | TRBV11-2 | CASSPNLGQGNTEAFF | TGTGCCAGCAGCCCAAACCTGGGACAGGGGAACACTGAAGCTTTCTTT
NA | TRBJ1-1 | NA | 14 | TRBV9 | CASSPLGGNTEAFF | TGTGCCAGCAGCCCTCTGGGGGGGAACACTGAAGCTTTCTTT
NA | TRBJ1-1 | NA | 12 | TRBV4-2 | CASSQVAESAFF | TGTGCCAGCAGCCAAGTGGCGGAGTCGGCTTTCTTT
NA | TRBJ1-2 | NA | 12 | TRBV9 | CASSVEGAGYTF | TGTGCCAGCAGCGTGGAGGGCGCGGGCTACACCTTC
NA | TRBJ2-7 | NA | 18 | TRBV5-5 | CASSLISPAGSGIKEQYF | TGTGCCAGCAGCTTGATATCCCCGGCGGGCAGCGGAATTAAGGAGCAGTACTTC
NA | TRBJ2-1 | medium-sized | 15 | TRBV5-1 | CASTEAPSSYNEQFF | TGCGCCAGCACAGAGGCTCCCAGCTCCTACAATGAGCAGTTCTTC
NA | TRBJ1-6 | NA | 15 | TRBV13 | CASSQGGATHSPLHF | TGTGCCAGCAGCCAGGGCGGGGCGACCCATTCACCCCTCCACTTT
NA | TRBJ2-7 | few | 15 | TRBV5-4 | CASTKVTLGSYEQYF | TGTGCCAGCACCAAGGTTACCCTCGGGTCCTACGAGCAGTACTTC
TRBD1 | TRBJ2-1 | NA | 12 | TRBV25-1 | CASSGTGNEQFF | TGTGCCAGCAGTGGGACAGGGAATGAGCAGTTCTTC
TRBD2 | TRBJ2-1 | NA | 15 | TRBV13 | CASSLTSGVYNEQFF | TGTGCCAGCAGCTTAACTAGCGGGGTGTACAATGAGCAGTTCTTC
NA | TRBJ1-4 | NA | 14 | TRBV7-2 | CASRPVSGDEKLFF | TGTGCCAGCAGGCCCGTGTCAGGGGATGAAAAACTGTTTTTT
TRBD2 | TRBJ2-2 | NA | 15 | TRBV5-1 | CASSLVSGGTGELFF | TGCGCCAGCAGCTTGGTTAGCGGGGGAACCGGGGAGCTGTTTTTT
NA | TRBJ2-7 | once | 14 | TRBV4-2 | CASSQESVLYEQYF | TGTGCCAGCAGCCAAGAATCTGTCCTCTACGAGCAGTACTTC
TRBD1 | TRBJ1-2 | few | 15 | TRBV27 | CASSPTRQGERGYTF | TGTGCCAGCAGTCCAACAAGACAGGGTGAGAGGGGCTACACCTTC
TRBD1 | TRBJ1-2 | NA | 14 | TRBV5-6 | CASSPQGATYGYTF | TGTGCCAGCAGCCCACAGGGGGCGACCTATGGCTACACCTTC